This T cell receptor beta chain appears in the sequencing data of a study of blood T cell repertoires in COVID-19. Study-wide context: Sites across the United States, Italy and Spain contributed samples from acute and convalescent COVID-19. Sample material is recorded as cDNA or gDNA derived from T cells, B-cell-depleted T cells, or PBMCs.

Per the original methods: Reference gene primer amplification gave estimated nucleated cell counts. Libraries were prepared by immunoSEQ multiplex PCR; TCRdb keeps only in-frame clonotypes and omits some of them. For V, J and clone size, that table is used; D and trimming come from the DNA. The table lists approximately 150,000 clones, 84% of them singletons, with 7.2% in the top ten. Germline lookup yields CDR1 SGHRS and CDR2 YFSETQ. The J segment lost 1 base and the V segment lost 2 bases, leaving 1 base of the junction unmatched. The CDR3 consists of 14 residues. The chain uses TRBV5-1 and TRBJ2-7; 9 bases agree with TRBD2. The sequencing input was peripheral blood. The TCR sequence derives from a woman between 50 and 59 years old in a cohort sampled during active or convalescent COVID-19. The DNA of the CDR3 is TGCGCCAGCAGCTTAAGCGGGGGGTCCTACGAGCAGTACTTC. Its translation: CASSLSGGSYEQYF.